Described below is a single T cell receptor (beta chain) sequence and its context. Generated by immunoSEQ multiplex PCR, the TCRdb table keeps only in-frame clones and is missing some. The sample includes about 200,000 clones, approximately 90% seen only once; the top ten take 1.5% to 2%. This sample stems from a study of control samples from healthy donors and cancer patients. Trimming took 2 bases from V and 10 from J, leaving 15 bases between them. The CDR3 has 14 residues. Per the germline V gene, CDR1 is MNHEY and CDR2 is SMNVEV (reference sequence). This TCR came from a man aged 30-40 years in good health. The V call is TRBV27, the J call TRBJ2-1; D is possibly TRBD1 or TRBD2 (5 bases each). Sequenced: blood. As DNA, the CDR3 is TGTGCCAGCAGTTTAGTCCTCCCGGGACGGGAGCAGTTCTTC. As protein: CASSLVLPGREQFF.